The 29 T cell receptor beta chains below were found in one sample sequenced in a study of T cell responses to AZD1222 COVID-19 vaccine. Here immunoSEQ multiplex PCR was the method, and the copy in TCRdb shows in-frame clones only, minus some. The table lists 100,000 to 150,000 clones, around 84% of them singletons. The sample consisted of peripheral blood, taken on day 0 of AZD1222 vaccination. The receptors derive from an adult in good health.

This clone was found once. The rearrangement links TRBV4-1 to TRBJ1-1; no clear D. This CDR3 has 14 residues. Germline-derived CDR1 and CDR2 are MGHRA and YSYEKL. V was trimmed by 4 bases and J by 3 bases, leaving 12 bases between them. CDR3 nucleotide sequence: TGCGCCAGCAGCCCAATGGGATTGTACACTGAAGCTTTCTTT. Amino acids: CASSPMGLYTEAFF.

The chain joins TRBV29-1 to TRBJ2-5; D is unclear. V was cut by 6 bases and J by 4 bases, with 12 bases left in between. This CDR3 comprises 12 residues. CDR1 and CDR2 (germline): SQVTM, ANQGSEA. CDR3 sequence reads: CSVAGPGETQYF. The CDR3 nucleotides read TGCAGCGTCGCCGGGCCGGGAGAGACCCAGTACTTC.

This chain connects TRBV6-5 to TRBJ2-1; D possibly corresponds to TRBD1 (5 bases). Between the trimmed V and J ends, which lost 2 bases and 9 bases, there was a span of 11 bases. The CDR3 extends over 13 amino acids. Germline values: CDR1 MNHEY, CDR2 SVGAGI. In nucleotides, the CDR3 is TGTGCCAGCAGTTACCGACAGTTGGGTGAGCAGTTCTTC. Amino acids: CASSYRQLGEQFF.

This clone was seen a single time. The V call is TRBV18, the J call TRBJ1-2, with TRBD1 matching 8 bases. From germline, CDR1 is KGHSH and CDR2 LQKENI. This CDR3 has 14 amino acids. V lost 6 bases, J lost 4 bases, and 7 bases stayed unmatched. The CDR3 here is CASSHGQGTYGYTF. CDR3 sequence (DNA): TGTGCCAGCTCCCACGGACAGGGAACCTATGGCTACACCTTC. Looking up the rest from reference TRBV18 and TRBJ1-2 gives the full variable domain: NAGVMQNPRHLVRRRGQEARLRCSPMKGHSHVYWYRQLPEEGLKFMVYLQKENIIDESGMPKERFSAEFPKEGPSILRIQQVVRGDSAAYFCASSHGQGTYGYTFGSGTRLTVV.

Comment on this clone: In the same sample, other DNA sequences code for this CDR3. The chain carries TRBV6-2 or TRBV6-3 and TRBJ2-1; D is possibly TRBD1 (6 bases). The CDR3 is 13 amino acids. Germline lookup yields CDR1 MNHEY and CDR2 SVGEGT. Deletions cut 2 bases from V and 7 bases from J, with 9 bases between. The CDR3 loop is CASSYDRTNEQFF. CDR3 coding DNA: TGTGCCAGCAGTTACGACAGGACGAATGAGCAGTTCTTC.

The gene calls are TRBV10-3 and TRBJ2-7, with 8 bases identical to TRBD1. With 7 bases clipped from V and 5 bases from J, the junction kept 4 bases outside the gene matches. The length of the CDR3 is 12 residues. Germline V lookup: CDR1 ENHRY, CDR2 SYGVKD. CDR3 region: CAIKQGVDEQYF. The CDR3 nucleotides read TGTGCCATCAAACAGGGGGTTGACGAGCAGTACTTC.

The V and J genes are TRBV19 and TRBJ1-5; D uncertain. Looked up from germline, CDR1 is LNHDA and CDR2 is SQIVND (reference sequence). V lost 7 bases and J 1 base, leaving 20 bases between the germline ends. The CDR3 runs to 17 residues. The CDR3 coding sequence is TGTGCCAGTAATCATAAATTGGGCCGAAGCAGCAATCAGCCCCAGCATTTT. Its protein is CASNHKLGRSSNQPQHF.

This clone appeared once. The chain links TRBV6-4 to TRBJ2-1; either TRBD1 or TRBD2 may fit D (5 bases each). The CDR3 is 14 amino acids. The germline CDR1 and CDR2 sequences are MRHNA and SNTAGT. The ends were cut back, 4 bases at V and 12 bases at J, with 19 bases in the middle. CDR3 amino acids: CASSVGTGAGRQFF. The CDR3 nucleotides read TGTGCCAGCAGTGTAGGTACCGGGGCGGGCCGGCAGTTCTTC.

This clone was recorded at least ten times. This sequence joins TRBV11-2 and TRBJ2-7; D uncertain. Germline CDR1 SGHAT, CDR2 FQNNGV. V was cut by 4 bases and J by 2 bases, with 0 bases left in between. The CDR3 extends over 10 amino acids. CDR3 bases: TGTGCCAGCAGCTCCTACGAGCAGTACTTC. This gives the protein CASSSYEQYF.

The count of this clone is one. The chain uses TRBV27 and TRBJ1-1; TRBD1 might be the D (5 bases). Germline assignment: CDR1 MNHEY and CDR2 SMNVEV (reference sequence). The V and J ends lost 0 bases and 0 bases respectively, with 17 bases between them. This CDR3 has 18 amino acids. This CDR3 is CASSLSPEGEGMNTEAFF. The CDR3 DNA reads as TGTGCCAGCAGTTTATCGCCGGAGGGCGAGGGGATGAACACTGAAGCTTTCTTT.

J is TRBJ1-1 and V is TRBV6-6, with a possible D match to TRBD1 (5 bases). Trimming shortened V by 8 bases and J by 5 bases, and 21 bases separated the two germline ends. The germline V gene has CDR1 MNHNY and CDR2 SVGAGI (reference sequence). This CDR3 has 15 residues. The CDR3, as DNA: TGTGCCAGCTTCACCCCCCAGGGAAGTAATACTGAAGCTTTCTTT. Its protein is CASFTPQGSNTEAFF.

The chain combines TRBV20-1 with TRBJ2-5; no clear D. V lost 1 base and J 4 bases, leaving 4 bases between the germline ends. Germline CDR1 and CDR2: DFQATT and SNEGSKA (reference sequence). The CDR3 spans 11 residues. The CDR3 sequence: CSARARETQYF. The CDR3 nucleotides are TGCAGTGCTAGAGCCAGAGAGACCCAGTACTTC.

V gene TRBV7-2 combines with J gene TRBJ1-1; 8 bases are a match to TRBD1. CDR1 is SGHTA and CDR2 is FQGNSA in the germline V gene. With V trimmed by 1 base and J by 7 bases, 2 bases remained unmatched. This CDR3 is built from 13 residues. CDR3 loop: CASSLGTGLEAFF. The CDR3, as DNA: TGTGCCAGCAGCTTAGGGACAGGGCTTGAAGCTTTCTTT.

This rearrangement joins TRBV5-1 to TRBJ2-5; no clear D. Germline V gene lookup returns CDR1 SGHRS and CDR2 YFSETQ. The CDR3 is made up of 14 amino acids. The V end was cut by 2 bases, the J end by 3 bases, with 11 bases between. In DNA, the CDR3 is TGCGCCAGCAGCTTCAACAGCGAAGAAGAGACCCAGTACTTC. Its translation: CASSFNSEEETQYF. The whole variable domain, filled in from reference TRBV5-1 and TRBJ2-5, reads KAGVTQTPRYLIKTRGQQVTLSCSPISGHRSVSWYQQTPGQGLQFLFEYFSETQRNKGNFPGRFSGRQFSNSRSEMNVSTLELGDSALYLCASSFNSEEETQYFGPGTRLLVL.

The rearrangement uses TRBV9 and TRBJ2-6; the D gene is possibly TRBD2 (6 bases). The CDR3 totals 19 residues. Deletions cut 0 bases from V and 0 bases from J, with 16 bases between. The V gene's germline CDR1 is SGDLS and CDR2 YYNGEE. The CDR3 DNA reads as TGTGCCAGCAGCGTAGCAGGCGGGGCAGCGGGCTCTGGGGCCAACGTCCTGACTTTC. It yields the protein CASSVAGGAAGSGANVLTF.

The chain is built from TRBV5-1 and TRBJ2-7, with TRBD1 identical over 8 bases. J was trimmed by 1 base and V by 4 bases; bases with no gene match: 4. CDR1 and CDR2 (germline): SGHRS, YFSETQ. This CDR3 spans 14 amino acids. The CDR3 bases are TGCGCCAGCAGCCTGACAGGGGAATCCTACGAGCAGTACTTC. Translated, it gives CASSLTGESYEQYF.

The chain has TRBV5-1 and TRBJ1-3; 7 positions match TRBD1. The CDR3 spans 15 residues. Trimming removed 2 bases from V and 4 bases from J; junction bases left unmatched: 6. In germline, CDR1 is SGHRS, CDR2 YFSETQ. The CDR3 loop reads CASSFGGTEGNTIYF. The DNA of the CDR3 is TGCGCCAGCAGCTTTGGAGGGACAGAGGGAAACACCATATATTTT.

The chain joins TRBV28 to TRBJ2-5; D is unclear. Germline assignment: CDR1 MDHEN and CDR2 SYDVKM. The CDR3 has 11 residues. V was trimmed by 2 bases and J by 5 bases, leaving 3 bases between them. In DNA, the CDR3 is TGTGCCAGCAGTTTAGACGAGACCCAGTACTTC. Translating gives CASSLDETQYF.

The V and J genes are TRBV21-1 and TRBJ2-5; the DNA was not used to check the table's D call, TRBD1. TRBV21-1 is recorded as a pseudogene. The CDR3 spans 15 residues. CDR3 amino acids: CASSKYWTVEETQYF. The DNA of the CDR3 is TGTGCCAGCAGCAAATACTGGACAGTCGAAGAGACCCAGTACTTC.

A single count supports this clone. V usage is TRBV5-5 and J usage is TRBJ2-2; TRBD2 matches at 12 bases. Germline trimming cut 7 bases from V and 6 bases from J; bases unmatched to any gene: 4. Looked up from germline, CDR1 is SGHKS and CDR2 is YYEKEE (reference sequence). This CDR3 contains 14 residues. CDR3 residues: CASGLAGTAGELFF. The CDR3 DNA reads TGTGCCAGCGGACTAGCGGGAACGGCCGGGGAGCTGTTTTTT.

The DNA for the CDR3 is TGTGCCAGCAGCTTAATGTCAGGGGGCGATGAGCAGTTCTTC. Amino acid sequence: CASSLMSGGDEQFF. The V call is TRBV7-3, the J call TRBJ2-1; the match to TRBD1 covers 8 bases. V shed 1 base, J shed 8 bases, and the junction held 4 bases outside the gene matches. CDR1 and CDR2 (germline): SGHTA, FQGTGA. The CDR3 loop spans 14 amino acids.

The CDR3 bases are TGTGCCAGCAGTTGGGACAGGGACCAAGAGACCCAGTACTTC. Its translation is CASSWDRDQETQYF. The chain recombines TRBV6-5 with TRBJ2-5; 9 nucleotides align to TRBD1. This CDR3 is built from 14 residues. Per germline, CDR1 MNHEY and CDR2 SVGAGI. After removal of 4 bases from V and 0 bases from J, the junction contained 0 bases not matched to a gene.

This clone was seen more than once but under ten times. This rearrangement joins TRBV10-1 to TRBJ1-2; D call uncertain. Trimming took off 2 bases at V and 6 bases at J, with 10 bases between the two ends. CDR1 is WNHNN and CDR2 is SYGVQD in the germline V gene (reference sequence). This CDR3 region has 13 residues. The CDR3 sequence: CASSESPSDGYTF. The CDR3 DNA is TGCGCCAGCAGTGAGAGCCCTTCTGATGGCTACACCTTC.

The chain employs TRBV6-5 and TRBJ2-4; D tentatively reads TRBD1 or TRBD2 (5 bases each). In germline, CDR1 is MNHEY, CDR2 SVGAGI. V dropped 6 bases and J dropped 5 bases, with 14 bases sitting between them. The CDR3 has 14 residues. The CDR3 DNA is TGTGCCAGCAGAGCGGACACGGCCCAAAACATTCAGTACTTC. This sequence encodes CASRADTAQNIQYF.

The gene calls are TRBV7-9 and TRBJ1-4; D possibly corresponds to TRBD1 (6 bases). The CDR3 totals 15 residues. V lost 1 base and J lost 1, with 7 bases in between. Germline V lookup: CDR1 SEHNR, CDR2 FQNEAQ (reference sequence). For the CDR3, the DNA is TGTGCCAGCAGCTTAGAAGGGGGAACTAATGAAAAACTGTTTTTT. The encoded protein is CASSLEGGTNEKLFF.

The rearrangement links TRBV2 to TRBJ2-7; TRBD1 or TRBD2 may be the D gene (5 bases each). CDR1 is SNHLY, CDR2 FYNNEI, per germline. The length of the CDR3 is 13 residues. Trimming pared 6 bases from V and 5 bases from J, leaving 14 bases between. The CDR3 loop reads CASRRDGTHEQYF. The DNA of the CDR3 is TGTGCCAGCAGGAGGGACGGGACCCACGAGCAGTACTTC.

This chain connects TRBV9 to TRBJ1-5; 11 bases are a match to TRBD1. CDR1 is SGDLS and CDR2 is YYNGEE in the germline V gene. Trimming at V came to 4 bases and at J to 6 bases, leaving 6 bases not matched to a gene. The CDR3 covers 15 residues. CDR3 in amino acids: CASSRTGGLGQPQHF. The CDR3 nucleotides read TGTGCCAGCAGCCGGACAGGGGGCCTAGGTCAGCCCCAGCATTTT.

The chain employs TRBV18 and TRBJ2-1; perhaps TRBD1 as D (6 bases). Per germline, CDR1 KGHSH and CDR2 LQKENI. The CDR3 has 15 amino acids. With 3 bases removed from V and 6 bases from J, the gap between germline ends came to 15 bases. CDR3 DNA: TGTGCCAGCTCACCCCAGGGGAGAAGGGTCAATGAGCAGTTCTTC. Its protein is CASSPQGRRVNEQFF. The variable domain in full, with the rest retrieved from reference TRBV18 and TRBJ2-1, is NAGVMQNPRHLVRRRGQEARLRCSPMKGHSHVYWYRQLPEEGLKFMVYLQKENIIDESGMPKERFSAEFPKEGPSILRIQQVVRGDSAAYFCASSPQGRRVNEQFFGPGTRLTVL.

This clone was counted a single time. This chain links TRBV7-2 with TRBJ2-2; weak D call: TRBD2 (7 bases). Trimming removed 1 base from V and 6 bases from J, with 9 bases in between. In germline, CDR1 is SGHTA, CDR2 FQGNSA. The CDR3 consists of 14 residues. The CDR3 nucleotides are TGTGCCAGCAGCTTAGTAGGGGGGGCCGGGGAGCTGTTTTTT. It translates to CASSLVGGAGELFF.